This TCR beta chain emerged from a study of T cells in Graves' hyperthyroidism and ophthalmopathy. Amplification of TCR beta CDR3 regions was performed using RNA transcripts as template. Carried out on the TCR CDR3, a first-round RT-PCR used the HTBI primer set. TCRdb reprocessed the multiplex PCR reads with MiXCR, giving one entry per CDR3 protein. The data show approximately 700,000 distinct CDR3 sequences, 15% to 20% seen once. Points on this clonotype: Its specificity is not known.

Study-wide results and caveats: Most thyroid-expanded clonotypes above 0.001 were also found in blood.

The study based diagnoses on clinical symptoms, serum thyroxine and TRAb, thyroid ultrasound and orbital computed tomography. Each 10 ml fresh peripheral blood draw supplied the PBMCs. This CDR3 has 16 residues. Germline V gene lookup returns CDR1 MNHNY and CDR2 SVGAGI (reference sequence). With 2 bases removed from V and 4 bases from J, the gap between germline ends came to 12 bases. Sequences were obtained from blood. This clonotype was sampled from a man in his late teens or twenties with Graves' hyperthyroidism. The chain recombines TRBV6-6 with TRBJ2-6; D unclear. The CDR3 sequence: CASSYGVGAGANVLTF. As DNA, the CDR3 is TGTGCCAGCAGTTACGGGGTGGGTGCCGGGGCCAACGTCCTGACTTTC.